These 17 T cell receptor beta chains share one sample of origin, sequenced in a study of early T cells in non-severe SARS-CoV-2 infection. MiXCR, applied by TCRdb to the 5' RACE reads, yields one record per CDR3 protein. This table has 90,000 to 130,000 distinct CDR3 sequences, over 10% appearing once. Source: whole blood, taken at baseline. These receptors were collected from an adult who was a healthcare worker with PCR-confirmed SARS-CoV-2 infection or an uninfected control (not recorded which).

This sequence joins TRBV7-2 and TRBJ1-3; the D gene is possibly TRBD1 (6 bases). Germline assignment: CDR1 SGHTA and CDR2 FQGNSA. Trimming left V 5 bases short and J 0 bases short, with 20 bases between. This CDR3 is built from 18 residues. DNA for the CDR3: TGTGCCAGCAGCCCGCTGACAGGCTACAGAACCTCTGGAAACACCATATATTTT. This sequence encodes CASSPLTGYRTSGNTIYF.

This clonotype was picked up a small number of times. This chain joins TRBV4-2 and TRBJ2-1; D gene uncertain. The length of the CDR3 is 12 residues. CDR1 and CDR2 (germline): LGHNA, YNFKEQ. Trimming removed 2 bases at V and 4 bases at J, with 3 bases between. The CDR3 nucleotides are TGTGCCAGCAGCCAAAAATACAATGAGCAGTTCTTC. As protein: CASSQKYNEQFF.

V gene TRBV10-3 combines with J gene TRBJ2-3, with 8 bases that match TRBD2. Germline V gives CDR1 ENHRY, CDR2 SYGVKD. The J segment lost 4 bases and the V segment lost 5 bases, leaving 5 bases of the junction unmatched. The CDR3 has 14 residues. CDR3 DNA: TGTGCCATCAGTCTAGGGCGGGAGGCAGATACGCAGTATTTT. Protein: CAISLGREADTQYF.

The chain is built from TRBV27 and TRBJ1-1, with D tentatively TRBD1 (5 bases). CDR3 length equals 13 residues. Germline V gene sequence: CDR1 MNHEY, CDR2 SMNVEV (reference sequence). Between the trimmed V and J ends, which lost 7 bases and 4 bases, there was a span of 13 bases. The CDR3 region has the DNA TGTGCCAGCACCCGCTTGGGGCTCACTGAAGCTTTCTTT. Its translation: CASTRLGLTEAFF.

There are a few counts of this clonotype. This chain links TRBV24-1 with TRBJ2-1; 9 bases are shared with TRBD2. The germline V gene has CDR1 KGHDR and CDR2 SFDVKD. Unmatched junction bases numbered 9, after V lost 2 bases and J lost 5 bases. This CDR3 has 17 residues. The CDR3 DNA is TGTGCCACCAGTGATTGGGGGCGGGAGGGGGATCACAATGAGCAGTTCTTC. As protein: CATSDWGREGDHNEQFF.

This clonotype has ten or more counts. The CDR3 region has the DNA TGTGCCAGTAGTATTGGAGGCCTTCAGCCCCAGCATTTT. This translates into CASSIGGLQPQHF. The rearrangement links TRBV19 to TRBJ1-5; D gene unclear. The CDR3 length is 13 residues. V was shortened by 3 bases and J by 6 bases, with 9 bases between the two germline ends. The germline CDR1 and CDR2 sequences are LNHDA and SQIVND (reference sequence).

In this sample, this clonotype turned up many times. The rearrangement joins TRBV12-3 or TRBV12-4 to TRBJ2-3, with a possible D match to TRBD2 (5 bases). V was clipped by 5 bases and J by 5 bases, with 8 bases between them. The CDR3 extends over 12 amino acids. The CDR3 DNA is TGTGCCAGCAGTACTAGTCAAGATACGCAGTATTTT. Its translation is CASSTSQDTQYF.

The J gene is TRBJ1-1, the V gene TRBV5-5; D may be TRBD1 (5 bases). Germline V lookup: CDR1 SGHKS, CDR2 YYEKEE (reference sequence). The CDR3 sequence is 14 residues long. V shed 4 bases and J shed 7 bases, with 17 bases lying between them. The CDR3 sequence: CASSPRPRGDEAFF. CDR3 sequence (DNA): TGTGCCAGCAGCCCCCGCCCCCGAGGGGATGAAGCTTTCTTT. Supplemented by reference TRBV5-5 and TRBJ1-1, the full variable domain reads DAGVTQSPTHLIKTRGQQVTLRCSPISGHKSVSWYQQVLGQGPQFIFQYYEKEERGRGNFPDRFSARQFPNYSSELNVNALLLGDSALYLCASSPRPRGDEAFFGQGTRLTVV.

This clonotype was observed once. The CDR3 spells CASSSGVAYNEQFF. The CDR3 DNA reads TGTGCCAGCAGCAGCGGGGTCGCCTACAATGAGCAGTTCTTC. The chain recombines TRBV9 with TRBJ2-1; TRBD2 matches at 7 bases. This CDR3 has 14 residues. V lost 4 bases, J lost 2 bases, and 3 bases stayed unmatched. Germline CDR1 is SGDLS and CDR2 is YYNGEE.

This clonotype was counted at least ten times. V gene TRBV6-2 or TRBV6-3 combines with J gene TRBJ1-1; D not certain. Germline V CDR1 and CDR2: MNHEY, SVGEGT. The CDR3 consists of 12 residues. Trimming removed 0 bases at V and 9 bases at J, with 8 bases between. DNA for the CDR3: TGTGCCAGCAGTTACTCGATTGGTCAAGCTTTCTTT. Its translation is CASSYSIGQAFF.

This clonotype was detected ten times or more. This sequence joins TRBV20-1 and TRBJ1-1; TRBD1 might be the D (5 bases). CDR3 length: 11 amino acids. From germline, CDR1 is DFQATT and CDR2 SNEGSKA (reference sequence). Trimming took off 6 bases at V and 1 base at J, with 6 bases between the two ends. CDR3 protein: CSAQGNTEAFF. The CDR3, as DNA: TGCAGTGCGCAGGGGAACACTGAAGCTTTCTTT.

This clonotype was observed at least ten times. The rearrangement links TRBV24-1 to TRBJ2-5, with no clear D. In germline, CDR1 is KGHDR, CDR2 SFDVKD. This CDR3 spans 16 amino acids. Trimming pared 5 bases from V and 4 bases from J, leaving 19 bases between. CDR3 sequence: CATSAHRTVSGETQYF. The DNA of the CDR3 is TGTGCCACCAGTGCCCACCGGACGGTCTCGGGAGAGACCCAGTACTTC.

The chain is built from TRBV12-3 or TRBV12-4 and TRBJ1-2; 9 nucleotides align to TRBD1. With V trimmed by 3 bases and J by 0 bases, 5 bases remained unmatched. The length of the CDR3 is 16 residues. In DNA form, the CDR3 reads TGTGCCAGCAGTTTGACCGGACAGGGGACTAACTATGGCTACACCTTC. It encodes CASSLTGQGTNYGYTF.

This clonotype appeared a few times. V and J are TRBV11-3 and TRBJ2-7; D unresolved. The germline V gene encodes CDR1 SGHNT and CDR2 YENEEA. The V end was cut by 0 bases, the J end by 6 bases, with 9 bases between. The CDR3 loop spans 13 amino acids. Here the CDR3 reads CASSLDGLGEQYF. DNA for the CDR3: TGTGCCAGCAGCTTAGATGGGCTAGGCGAGCAGTACTTC.

Only a few counts were recorded for this clonotype. V usage is TRBV27 and J usage is TRBJ2-3; D call uncertain. The CDR3 has 16 residues. Per the germline V gene, CDR1 is MNHEY and CDR2 is SMNVEV (reference sequence). Trimming left V 3 bases short and J 0 bases short, with 13 bases between. CDR3 loop: CASSFGVSPSTDTQYF. In nucleotides, the CDR3 is TGTGCCAGCAGTTTCGGAGTCAGCCCTAGCACAGATACGCAGTATTTT.

This clonotype was detected only a few times. The chain links TRBV14 to TRBJ1-1; D unresolved. Germline CDR1 and CDR2: SGHDN and FVKESK. Trimming cost V 4 bases and J 6 bases, with 6 bases left between them. The CDR3 covers 11 residues. Here the CDR3 DNA reads TGTGCCAGCAGCCCAGTAGCTGAAGCTTTCTTT. Protein product: CASSPVAEAFF.

This sequence joins TRBV7-3 and TRBJ1-2; D may be TRBD1 (5 bases). CDR1 and CDR2 from the germline V gene are SGHTA and FQGTGA. This CDR3 region has 14 residues. Trimming shortened V by 1 base and J by 6 bases, and 12 bases separated the two germline ends. The chain's CDR3 is CASSLSREGNGYTF. For the CDR3, the DNA is TGTGCCAGCAGCTTAAGCAGGGAGGGGAATGGCTACACCTTC.